The sequence of this TCR beta chain was determined in a study of spatial heterogeneity in lung cancer. The germline V gene encodes CDR1 MDHEN and CDR2 SYDVKM. V lost 1 base and J lost 3, with 10 bases in between. There are 15 residues in the CDR3. A distinct unique molecular identifier was carried by each TCR cDNA molecule. MiXCR, run by TCRdb on the 5' RACE reads, gives a single entry per CDR3 protein. The table lists about 3,000 distinct CDR3 sequences, 2.5% to 3% of them singletons. Indicated time point: sample taken at primary tumor resection. The cohort: around 77 early-stage, untreated non-small cell lung cancer patients. By its share, this clonotype is medium-sized.

The source is a male donor with early-stage non-small cell lung cancer. Sequenced material: normal lung tissue next to the tumor, taken at surgery. The V gene is TRBV28, the J gene TRBJ1-5, with D hard to call. In nucleotides, the CDR3 is TGTGCCAGCAGTTTATATGGAATACACAATCAGCCCCAGCATTTT. Amino acid sequence: CASSLYGIHNQPQHF.